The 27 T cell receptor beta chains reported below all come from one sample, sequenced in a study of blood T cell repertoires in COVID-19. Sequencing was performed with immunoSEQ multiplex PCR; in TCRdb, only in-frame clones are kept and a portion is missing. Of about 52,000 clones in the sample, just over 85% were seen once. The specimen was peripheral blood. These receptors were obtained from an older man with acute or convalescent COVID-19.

CDR3 DNA: TGTGCCAGCAGCGCCGAAGGCCAAAGGGGTCAGCCCCAGCATTTT. Protein sequence: CASSAEGQRGQPQHF. The chain has TRBV9 and TRBJ1-5; a possible D gene is TRBD1 (5 bases). Looked up from germline, CDR1 is SGDLS and CDR2 is YYNGEE. V was cut by 3 bases and J by 6 bases, with 16 bases left in between. This CDR3 comprises 15 residues.

CDR3 region: CASSPGLGEGTDTQYF. In DNA, the CDR3 is TGTGCCAGCAGCCCTGGACTAGGAGAGGGCACAGATACGCAGTATTTT. The chain has TRBV7-9 and TRBJ2-3, with 7 nucleotides matching TRBD2. The germline CDR1 and CDR2 sequences are SEHNR and FQNEAQ (reference sequence). The ends lost 5 bases at V and 1 base at J; junction bases unmatched: 9. This CDR3 spans 16 amino acids.

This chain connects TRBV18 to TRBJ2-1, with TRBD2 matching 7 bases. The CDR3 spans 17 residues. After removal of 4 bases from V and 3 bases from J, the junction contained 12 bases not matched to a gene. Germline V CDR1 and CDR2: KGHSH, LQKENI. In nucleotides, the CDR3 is TGTGCCAGCTCACTCACACTTGGGGGGGGTAACTACAATGAGCAGTTCTTC. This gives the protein CASSLTLGGGNYNEQFF. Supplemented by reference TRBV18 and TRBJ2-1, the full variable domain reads NAGVMQNPRHLVRRRGQEARLRCSPMKGHSHVYWYRQLPEEGLKFMVYLQKENIIDESGMPKERFSAEFPKEGPSILRIQQVVRGDSAAYFCASSLTLGGGNYNEQFFGPGTRLTVL.

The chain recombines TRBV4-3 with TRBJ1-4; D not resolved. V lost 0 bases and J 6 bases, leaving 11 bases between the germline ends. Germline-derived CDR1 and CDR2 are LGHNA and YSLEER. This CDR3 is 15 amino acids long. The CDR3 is CASSQDGRSYEKLFF. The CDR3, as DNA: TGCGCCAGCAGCCAAGACGGTAGAAGTTATGAAAAACTGTTTTTT.

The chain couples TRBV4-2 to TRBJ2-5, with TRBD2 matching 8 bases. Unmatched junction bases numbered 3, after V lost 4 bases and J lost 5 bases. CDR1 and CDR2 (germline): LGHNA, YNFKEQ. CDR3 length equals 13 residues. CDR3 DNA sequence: TGTGCCAGCAGCCTCGGGAGGGGCGAGACCCAGTACTTC. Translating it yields CASSLGRGETQYF.

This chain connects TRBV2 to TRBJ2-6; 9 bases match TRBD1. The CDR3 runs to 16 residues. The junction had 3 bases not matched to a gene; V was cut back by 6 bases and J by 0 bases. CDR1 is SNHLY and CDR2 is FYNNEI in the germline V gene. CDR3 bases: TGTGCCAGCAGGACAGGGGGTAACTCTGGGGCCAACGTCCTGACTTTC. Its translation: CASRTGGNSGANVLTF.

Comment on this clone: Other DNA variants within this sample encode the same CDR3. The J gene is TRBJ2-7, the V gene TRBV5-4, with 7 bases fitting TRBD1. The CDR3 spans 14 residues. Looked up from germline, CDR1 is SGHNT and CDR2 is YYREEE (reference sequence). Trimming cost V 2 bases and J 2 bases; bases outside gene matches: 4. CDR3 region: CASSFRDSAYEQYF. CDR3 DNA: TGTGCCAGCAGCTTCCGGGACAGCGCCTACGAGCAGTACTTC.

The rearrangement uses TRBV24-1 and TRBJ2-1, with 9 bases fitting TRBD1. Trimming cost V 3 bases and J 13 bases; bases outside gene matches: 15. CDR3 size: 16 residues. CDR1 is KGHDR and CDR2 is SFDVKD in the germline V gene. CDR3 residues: CATSDTGQGNNHHQFF. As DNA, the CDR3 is TGTGCCACCAGTGATACCGGACAGGGGAACAACCACCACCAGTTCTTC.

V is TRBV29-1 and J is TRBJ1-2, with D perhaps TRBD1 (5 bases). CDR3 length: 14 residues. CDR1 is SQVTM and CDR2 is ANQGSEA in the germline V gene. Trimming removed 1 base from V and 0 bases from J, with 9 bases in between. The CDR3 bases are TGCAGCGTTGAAGGTCAGGGAACTAACTATGGCTACACCTTC. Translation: CSVEGQGTNYGYTF.

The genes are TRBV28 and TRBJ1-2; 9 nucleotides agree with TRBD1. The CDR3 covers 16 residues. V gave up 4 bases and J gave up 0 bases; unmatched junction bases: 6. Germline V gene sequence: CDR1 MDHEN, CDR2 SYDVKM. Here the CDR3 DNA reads TGTGCCAGCAGTTCGCCCGGGACAGGGCCTAACTATGGCTACACCTTC. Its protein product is CASSSPGTGPNYGYTF.

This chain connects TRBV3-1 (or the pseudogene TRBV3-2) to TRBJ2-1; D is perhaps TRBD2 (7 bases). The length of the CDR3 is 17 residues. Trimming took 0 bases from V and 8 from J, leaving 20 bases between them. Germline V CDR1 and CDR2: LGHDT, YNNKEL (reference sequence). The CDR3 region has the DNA TGTGCCAGCAGCCAAGATCGGGGGGCGGGAGTAGGGGATGAGCAGTTCTTC. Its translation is CASSQDRGAGVGDEQFF.

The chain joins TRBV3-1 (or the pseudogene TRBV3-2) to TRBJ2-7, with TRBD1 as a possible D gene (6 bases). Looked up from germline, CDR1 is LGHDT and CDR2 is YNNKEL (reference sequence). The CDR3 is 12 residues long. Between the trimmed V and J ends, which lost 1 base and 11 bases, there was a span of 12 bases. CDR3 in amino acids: CASSQVDRIEYV. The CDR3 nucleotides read TGTGCCAGCAGCCAAGTAGACAGGATAGAGTACGTC.

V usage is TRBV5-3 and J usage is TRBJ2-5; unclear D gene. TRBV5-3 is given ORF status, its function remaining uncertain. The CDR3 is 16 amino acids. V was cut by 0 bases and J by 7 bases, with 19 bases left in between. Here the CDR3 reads CARSLGVISGRGTQYF. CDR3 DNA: TGTGCCAGAAGCTTGGGGGTGATCTCCGGAAGAGGGACCCAGTACTTC.

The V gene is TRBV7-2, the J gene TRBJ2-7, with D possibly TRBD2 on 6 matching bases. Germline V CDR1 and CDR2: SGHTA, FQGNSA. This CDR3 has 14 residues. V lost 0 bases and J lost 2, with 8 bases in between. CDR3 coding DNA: TGTGCCAGCAGCTTAGCGGGAGGCCCCTACGAGCAGTACTTC. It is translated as CASSLAGGPYEQYF. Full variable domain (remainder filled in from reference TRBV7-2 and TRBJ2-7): GAGVSQSPSNKVTEKGKDVELRCDPISGHTALYWYRQSLGQGLEFLIYFQGNSAPDKSGLPSDRFSAERTGGSVSTLTIQRTQQEDSAVYLCASSLAGGPYEQYFGPGTRLTVT.

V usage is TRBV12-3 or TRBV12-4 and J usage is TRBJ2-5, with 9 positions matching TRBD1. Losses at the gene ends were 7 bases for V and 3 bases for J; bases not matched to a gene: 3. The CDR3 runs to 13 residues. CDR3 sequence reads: CASTRTGEETQYF. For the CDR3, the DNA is TGTGCCAGCACCAGGACAGGGGAAGAGACCCAGTACTTC.

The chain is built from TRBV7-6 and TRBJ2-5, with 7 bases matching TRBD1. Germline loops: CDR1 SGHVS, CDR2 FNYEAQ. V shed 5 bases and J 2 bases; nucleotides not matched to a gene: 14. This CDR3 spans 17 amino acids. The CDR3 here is CASSPRSLGQRQETQYF. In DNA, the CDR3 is TGTGCCAGCAGCCCTAGATCCCTGGGACAGCGTCAAGAGACCCAGTACTTC.

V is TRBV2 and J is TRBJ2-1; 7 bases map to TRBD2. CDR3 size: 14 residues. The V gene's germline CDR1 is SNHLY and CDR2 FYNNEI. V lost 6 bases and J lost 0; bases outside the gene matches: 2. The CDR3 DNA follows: TGTGCCAGCAGAGCGGGGCCCTCCTACAATGAGCAGTTCTTC. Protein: CASRAGPSYNEQFF.

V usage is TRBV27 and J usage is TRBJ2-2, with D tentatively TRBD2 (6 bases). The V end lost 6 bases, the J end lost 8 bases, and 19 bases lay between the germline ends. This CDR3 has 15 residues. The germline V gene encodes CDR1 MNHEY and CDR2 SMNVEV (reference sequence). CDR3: CASRGGSGRAGELFF. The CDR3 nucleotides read TGTGCCAGCAGGGGAGGTTCGGGCAGGGCAGGGGAGCTGTTTTTT.

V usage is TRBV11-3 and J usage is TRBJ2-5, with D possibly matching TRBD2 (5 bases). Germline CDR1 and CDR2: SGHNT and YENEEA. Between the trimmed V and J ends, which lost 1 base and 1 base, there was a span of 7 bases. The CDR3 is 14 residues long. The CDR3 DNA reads TGTGCCAGCAGCTTAGCGGGGAGCCAAGAGACCCAGTACTTC. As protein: CASSLAGSQETQYF. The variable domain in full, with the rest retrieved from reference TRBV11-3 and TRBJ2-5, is EAGVVQSPRYKIIEKKQPVAFWCNPISGHNTLYWYLQNLGQGPELLIRYENEEAVDDSQLPKDRFSAERLKGVDSTLKIQPAELGDSAVYLCASSLAGSQETQYFGPGTRLLVL.

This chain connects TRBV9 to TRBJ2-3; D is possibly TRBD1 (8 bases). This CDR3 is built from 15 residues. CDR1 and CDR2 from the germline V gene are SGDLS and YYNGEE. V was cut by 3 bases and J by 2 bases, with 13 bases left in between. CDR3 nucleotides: TGTGCCAGCAGCGGACAGGGGACTACCACAGATACGCAGTATTTT. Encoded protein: CASSGQGTTTDTQYF.

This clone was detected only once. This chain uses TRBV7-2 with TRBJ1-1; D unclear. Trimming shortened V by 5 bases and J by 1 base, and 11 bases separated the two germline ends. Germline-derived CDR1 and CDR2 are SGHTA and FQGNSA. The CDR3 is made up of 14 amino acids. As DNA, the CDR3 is TGTGCCAGCAGCAAAAACGGGAGGAACACTGAAGCTTTCTTT. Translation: CASSKNGRNTEAFF.

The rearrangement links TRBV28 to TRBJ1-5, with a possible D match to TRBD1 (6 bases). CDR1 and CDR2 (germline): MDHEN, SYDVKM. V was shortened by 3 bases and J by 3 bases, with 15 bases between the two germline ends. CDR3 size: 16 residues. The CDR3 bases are TGTGCCAGCAGTTTCGTCAGGGGCTTCTTCAATCAGCCCCAGCATTTT. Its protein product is CASSFVRGFFNQPQHF.

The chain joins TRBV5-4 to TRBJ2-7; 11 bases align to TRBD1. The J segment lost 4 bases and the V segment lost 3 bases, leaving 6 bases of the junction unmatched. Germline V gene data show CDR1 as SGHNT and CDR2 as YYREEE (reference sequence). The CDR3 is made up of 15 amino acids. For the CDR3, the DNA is TGTGCCAGCAGCTCGAGAGGACAGGGGGCATACGAGCAGTACGTC. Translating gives CASSSRGQGAYEQYV.

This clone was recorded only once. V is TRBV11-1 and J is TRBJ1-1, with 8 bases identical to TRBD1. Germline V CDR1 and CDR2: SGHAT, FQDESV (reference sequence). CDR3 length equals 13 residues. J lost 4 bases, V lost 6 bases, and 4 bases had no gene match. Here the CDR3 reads CASSSDRGTEAFF. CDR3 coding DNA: TGTGCCAGCAGTAGCGACAGGGGCACTGAAGCTTTCTTT.

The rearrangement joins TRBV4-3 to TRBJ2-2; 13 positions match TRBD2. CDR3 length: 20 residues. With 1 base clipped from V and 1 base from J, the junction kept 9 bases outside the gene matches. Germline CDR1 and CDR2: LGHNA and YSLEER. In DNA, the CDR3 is TGCGCCAGCAGCCAAGTGGTGCGGGGACTAGCGGGGAGGAACACCGGGGAGCTGTTTTTT. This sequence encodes CASSQVVRGLAGRNTGELFF.

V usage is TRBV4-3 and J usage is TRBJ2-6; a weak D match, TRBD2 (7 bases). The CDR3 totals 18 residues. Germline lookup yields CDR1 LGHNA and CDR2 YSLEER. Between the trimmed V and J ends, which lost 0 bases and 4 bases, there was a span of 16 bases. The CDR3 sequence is CASSQDSGGLNGANVLTF. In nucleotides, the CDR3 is TGCGCCAGCAGCCAAGATTCGGGGGGCTTGAACGGGGCCAACGTCCTGACTTTC.

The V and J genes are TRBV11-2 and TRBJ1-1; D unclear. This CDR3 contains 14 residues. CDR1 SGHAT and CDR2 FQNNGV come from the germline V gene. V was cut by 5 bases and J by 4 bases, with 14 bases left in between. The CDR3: CASSTERGVTEAFF. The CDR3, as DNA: TGTGCCAGCAGCACTGAGCGGGGAGTCACTGAAGCTTTCTTT. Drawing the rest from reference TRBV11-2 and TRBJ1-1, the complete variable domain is EAGVAQSPRYKIIEKRQSVAFWCNPISGHATLYWYQQILGQGPKLLIQFQNNGVVDDSQLPKDRFSAERLKGVDSTLKIQPAKLEDSAVYLCASSTERGVTEAFFGQGTRLTVV.